The clone carrying this T cell receptor beta chain appeared a few times. The sample belongs to a study of control samples from healthy donors and cancer patients. Sequencing used immunoSEQ multiplex PCR; TCRdb keeps in-frame clones, though not all of them. The table shows about 60,000 clones, with 92% occurring only once. Sequenced: PBMCs. The TCR was taken from a man aged 40-49 years with colorectal cancer.

The CDR3 protein is CASSLEAGSLHF. CDR3 nucleotides: TGTGCCAGCAGCTTAGAGGCAGGCTCTCTCCACTTT. The gene calls are TRBV7-9 and TRBJ1-6; D is undetermined. This CDR3 comprises 12 residues. Germline V CDR1 and CDR2: SEHNR, FQNEAQ (reference sequence). Trimming pared 1 base from V and 16 bases from J, leaving 11 bases between. Drawing the rest from reference TRBV7-9 and TRBJ1-6, the complete variable domain is DTGVSQNPRHKITKRGQNVTFRCDPISEHNRLYWYRQTLGQGPEFLTYFQNEAQLEKSRLLSDRFSAERPKGSFSTLEIQRTEQGDSAMYLCASSLEAGSLHFGNGTRLTVT.